The 10 T cell receptor beta chains below all came from one sample that was sequenced in a study of blood T cell repertoires in COVID-19. TCRdb keeps only in-frame clones here, not all; method: immunoSEQ multiplex PCR. The data contain roughly 120,000 clones, around 90% of them singletons. The sample consisted of peripheral blood. These receptors all come from a woman between 45 and 65 years old with active or convalescent COVID-19.

The table lists this clone with a few counts. The genes are TRBV10-3 and TRBJ2-3; 8 nucleotides align to TRBD1. The CDR3 is 15 amino acids. Germline V gives CDR1 ENHRY, CDR2 SYGVKD. The trim removed 0 bases at V and 2 bases at J, leaving 1 base unmatched. CDR3 amino acids: CAISESGQVTDTQYF. In nucleotides, the CDR3 is TGTGCCATCAGTGAGTCGGGACAGGTCACAGATACGCAGTATTTT.

This rearrangement joins TRBV5-1 to TRBJ1-1; possibly TRBD1 for D (6 bases). V was cut by 4 bases and J by 4 bases, with 17 bases left in between. The germline gives CDR1 SGHRS, CDR2 YFSETQ. This CDR3 region has 15 residues. The CDR3 loop reads CASSPLLGAGTEAFF. For the CDR3, the DNA is TGCGCCAGCAGCCCCCTTTTGGGGGCGGGCACTGAAGCTTTCTTT.

This clone has just one count. The chain combines TRBV18 with TRBJ2-2, with TRBD1 identical over 10 bases. V dropped 6 bases and J dropped 5; count of bases not matched to a gene: 3. The CDR3 spans 14 residues. Germline CDR1 and CDR2: KGHSH and LQKENI. CDR3: CASSPGQGTGELFF. The CDR3 region has the DNA TGTGCCAGCTCGCCGGGACAGGGGACCGGGGAGCTGTTTTTT.

The chain couples TRBV12-3 or TRBV12-4 to TRBJ1-5, with 7 bases matching TRBD1. This CDR3 is 13 amino acids long. With V trimmed by 6 bases and J by 2 bases, 1 base remained unmatched. CDR3 in amino acids: CASRGTGNQPQHF. The CDR3 coding sequence is TGTGCCAGCAGGGGGACAGGCAATCAGCCCCAGCATTTT.

V is TRBV6-6 and J is TRBJ1-4, with a tentative D call TRBD1 (5 bases). The CDR3 covers 16 residues. Trimming took off 1 base at V and 3 bases at J, with 12 bases between the two ends. The germline gives CDR1 MNHNY, CDR2 SVGAGI (reference sequence). CDR3 sequence reads: CASSYLAGGSNEKLFF. The CDR3 nucleotides are TGTGCCAGCAGTTACTTGGCCGGGGGGTCTAATGAAAAACTGTTTTTT.

This rearrangement joins TRBV5-4 to TRBJ2-7; D might be TRBD2 (5 bases). Germline V gene sequence: CDR1 SGHNT, CDR2 YYREEE (reference sequence). The CDR3 spans 12 residues. Trimming stripped 2 bases from V and 4 bases from J, with 7 bases between. CDR3 sequence (DNA): TGTGCCAGCAGCTTTGAGGGATACGAGCAGTACTTC. Protein sequence: CASSFEGYEQYF.

V usage is TRBV6-5 and J usage is TRBJ2-1; D might be TRBD2 (7 bases). Trimming took off 8 bases at V and 5 bases at J, with 19 bases between the two ends. Germline lookup yields CDR1 MNHEY and CDR2 SVGAGI. The CDR3 totals 15 residues. This CDR3 reads CASYRRGGQDNEQFF. The CDR3 nucleotides read TGTGCCAGCTACCGAAGGGGGGGGCAGGACAATGAGCAGTTCTTC.

This chain connects TRBV30 to TRBJ1-6, with 7 bases aligning to TRBD1. CDR3 length: 13 residues. Germline values: CDR1 GTSNPN, CDR2 SVGIG (reference sequence). CDR3 amino acids: CATTGTANSPLHF. CDR3 coding DNA: TGTGCGACGACCGGGACAGCAAATTCACCCCTCCACTTT.

This chain uses TRBV7-2 with TRBJ2-5; TRBD2 agrees at 13 bases. The CDR3 runs 17 residues. V was clipped by 5 bases and J by 4 bases; unmatched bases: 10. Germline lookup yields CDR1 SGHTA and CDR2 FQGNSA. As DNA, the CDR3 is TGTGCCAGCAGCCTCAGGACTAGCGGGAGCCTCGGAGAGACCCAGTACTTC. As protein: CASSLRTSGSLGETQYF.

The V gene is TRBV4-3, the J gene TRBJ2-3; a possible D gene is TRBD2 (5 bases). Germline CDR1 and CDR2: LGHNA and YSLEER. V lost 0 bases to trimming and J lost 3 bases, with 10 bases between them. The CDR3 covers 15 residues. The CDR3 spells CASSQEDFSTDTQYF. The CDR3 DNA follows: TGCGCCAGCAGCCAAGAGGACTTTTCGACAGATACGCAGTATTTT.